This T cell receptor beta chain was recorded in a study of OX40 agonist ivuxolimab in advanced cancers. The V end lost 3 bases, the J end lost 6 bases, and 16 bases lay between the germline ends. The germline V gene has CDR1 MDHEN and CDR2 SYDVKM. The CDR3 has 15 residues. Assay used: immunoSEQ multiplex PCR; TCRdb lists only in-frame clones, some missing. The repertoire has roughly 60,000 clones, approximately 80% of them found once; the top ten carry 3% to 4.5%. The sequenced sample was CD4+ or CD8+ T cells sorted from blood, obtained in a trial of the OX40 agonist ivuxolimab. This sequence originates from an adult with an advanced solid tumor such as melanoma, head and neck, liver or kidney cancer. The chain employs TRBV28 and TRBJ2-3; the D gene is possibly TRBD2 (6 bases). CDR3 in DNA: TGTGCCAGCAGTTTGATCGCGGGAAGACCGGATACGCAGTATTTT. Protein product: CASSLIAGRPDTQYF.